Reported below is one T cell receptor (beta chain). This sample stems from a study of PD-1 blockade in classical Hodgkin lymphoma. Germline CDR1 reads MDHEN; CDR2 reads SYDVKM. The CDR3 covers 13 residues. V lost 3 bases, J lost 7 bases, and 12 bases lay in between. Clones were read by immunoSEQ multiplex PCR, and TCRdb kept only the in-frame ones, dropping some. The sample holds tens of thousands of clones, around 90% seen once. Specified time point: cycle 4 day 1 (C4D1), after less than seven weeks of nivolumab. Each patient's relapse followed autologous stem cell transplantation, and brentuximab vedotin exposure varied.

This clonotype was obtained from a human donor with classical Hodgkin lymphoma. Sample: peripheral blood mononuclear cells (PBMCs), taken before the fourth cycle of nivolumab. The genes are TRBV28 and TRBJ1-1; unclear D gene. CDR3 nucleotide sequence: TGTGCCAGCAGTTTGGGCAGCAGGTTTGAAGCTTTCTTT. This codes for CASSLGSRFEAFF.